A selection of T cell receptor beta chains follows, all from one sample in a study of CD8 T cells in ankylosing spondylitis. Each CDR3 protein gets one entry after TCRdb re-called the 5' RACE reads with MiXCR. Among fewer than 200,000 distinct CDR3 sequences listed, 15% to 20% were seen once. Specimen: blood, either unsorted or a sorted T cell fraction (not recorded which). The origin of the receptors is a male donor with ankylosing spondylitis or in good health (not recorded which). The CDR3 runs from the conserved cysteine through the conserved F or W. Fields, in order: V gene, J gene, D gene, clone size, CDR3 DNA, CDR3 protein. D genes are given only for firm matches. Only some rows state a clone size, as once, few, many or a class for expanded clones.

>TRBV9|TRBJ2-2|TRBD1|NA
TGTGCCAGCAGCGACCCGGGACAGGGGGCCGGGGAGCTGTTTTTT
CASSDPGQGAGELFF
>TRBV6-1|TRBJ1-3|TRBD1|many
TGTGCCAGCAGTGAACCAATCAGGGGGCTTGGAAACACCATATATTTT
CASSEPIRGLGNTIYF
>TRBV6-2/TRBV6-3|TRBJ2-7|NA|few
TGTGCCAGTCTAAAAAGGAGCTCCTACGAGCAGTACTTC
CASLKRSSYEQYF
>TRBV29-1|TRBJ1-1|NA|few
TGCAGCGTTGAAAAGACGATGAACACTGAAGCTTTCTTT
CSVEKTMNTEAFF
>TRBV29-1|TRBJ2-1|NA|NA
TGCAGCGTTGGCTCCTCCCTTGAGCAGTTCTTC
CSVGSSLEQFF
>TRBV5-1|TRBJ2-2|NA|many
TGCGCCAGCAGTCGTTCAGGGGTGACCGGGGAGCTGTTTTTT
CASSRSGVTGELFF
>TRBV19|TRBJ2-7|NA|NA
TGTGCCAGTAGTATAGGCGTCACTACCTACGAGCAGTACTTC
CASSIGVTTYEQYF
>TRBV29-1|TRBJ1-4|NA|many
TGCAGCGTTGAAGATGGTACGGAAAAACTGTTTTTT
CSVEDGTEKLFF
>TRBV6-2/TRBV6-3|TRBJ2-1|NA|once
TGTGCCAGCGCCAGTTTGCGGGATGGTTCCTACAATGAGCAGTTCTTC
CASASLRDGSYNEQFF
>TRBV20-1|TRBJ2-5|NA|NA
TGCAGTGCCCGCTGGGTAGCGGCCCAAGAGACCCAGTACTTC
CSARWVAAQETQYF
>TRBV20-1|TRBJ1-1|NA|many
TGCAGTGCTAGAGATAGCGGGAGGACGAGCACTGAAGCTTTCTTT
CSARDSGRTSTEAFF
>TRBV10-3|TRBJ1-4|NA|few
TGTGCCATCAGTGAGCTGGGGAGCGTACTGTTTTTT
CAISELGSVLFF
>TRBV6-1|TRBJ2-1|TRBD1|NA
TGTGCCAGCAGCCTGGACAGGGGAATCCATGAGCAGTTCTTC
CASSLDRGIHEQFF
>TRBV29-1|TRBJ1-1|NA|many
TGCAGCGTTGAAGACACGGAAACTGAAGCTTTCTTT
CSVEDTETEAFF
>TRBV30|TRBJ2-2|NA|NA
TGTGCCTGGAGTGTACGGATTAGCGGCACCGGGGAGCTGTTTTTT
CAWSVRISGTGELFF
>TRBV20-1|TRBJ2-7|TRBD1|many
TGCAGTGCTCTAGCCGGGACAGGGGTGCACGAGCAGTACTTC
CSALAGTGVHEQYF
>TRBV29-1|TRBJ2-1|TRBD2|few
TGCAGCGTGGCCCCCGGGACTAGCGTCTACAATGAGCAGTTCTTC
CSVAPGTSVYNEQFF
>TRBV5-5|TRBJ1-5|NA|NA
TGTGCCAGCAGCTTGGGATCACAGTTTAATCAGCCCCAGCATTTT
CASSLGSQFNQPQHF
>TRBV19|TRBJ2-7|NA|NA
TGTGCCAGTAGTCCCCGGTCCATGGGCTCCTACGAGCAGTACTTC
CASSPRSMGSYEQYF
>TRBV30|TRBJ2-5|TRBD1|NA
TGTGCCTGGAGTTTGGGACAGCAAGAGACCCAGTACTTC
CAWSLGQQETQYF
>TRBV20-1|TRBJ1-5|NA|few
TGCAGTGCATCCGAGGGGTTGGCAGACAATCAGCCCCAGCATTTT
CSASEGLADNQPQHF
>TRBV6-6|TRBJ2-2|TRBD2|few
TGTGCCAGCAGCCCTTTAGCGGGAGGATCGCCCGGGGAGCTGTTTTTT
CASSPLAGGSPGELFF
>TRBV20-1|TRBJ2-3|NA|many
TGCAGTGCTAGAGGCTCTCCTCCAGATACGCAGTATTTT
CSARGSPPDTQYF
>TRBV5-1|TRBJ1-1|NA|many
TGCGCCAGCAGCGAATCGAGTCCAGGCGGCTCTGAAGCTTTCTTT
CASSESSPGGSEAFF
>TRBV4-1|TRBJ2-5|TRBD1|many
TGCGCCAGCAGCCCAAACACCGGACAGGTGGAAGAGACCCAGTACTTC
CASSPNTGQVEETQYF
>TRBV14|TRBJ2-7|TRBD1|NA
TGTGCCAGCAGCCCGGACAGGGCCTTGAAGGTCCAGTACGAGCAGTACTTC
CASSPDRALKVQYEQYF
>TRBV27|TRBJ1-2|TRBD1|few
TGTGCCAGCAGCCAAACAGGGGGCCCGGGCTACACCTTC
CASSQTGGPGYTF
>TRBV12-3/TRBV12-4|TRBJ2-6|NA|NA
TGTGCCAGCAGTTTATGGCCCTCTGGGGCCAACGTCCTGACTTTC
CASSLWPSGANVLTF
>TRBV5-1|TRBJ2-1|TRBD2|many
TGCGCCAGCAGCACGACTAGCGGGATATACAATGAGCAGTTCTTC
CASSTTSGIYNEQFF
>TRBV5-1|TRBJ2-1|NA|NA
TGCGCCAGCAGCTTGCTCCACAGGGGAGGTTACAATGAGCAGTTCTTC
CASSLLHRGGYNEQFF
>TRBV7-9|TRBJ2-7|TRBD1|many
TGTGCCAGCAGCCACCGGGACAGAAACTACGAGCAGTACTTC
CASSHRDRNYEQYF
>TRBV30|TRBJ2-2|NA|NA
TGTGCCTGGAGTGAAGGGATCAACACCGGGGAGCTGTTTTTT
CAWSEGINTGELFF
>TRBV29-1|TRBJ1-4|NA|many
TGCAGCGTTATGAGGCAACTTAATGAAAAACTGTTTTTT
CSVMRQLNEKLFF
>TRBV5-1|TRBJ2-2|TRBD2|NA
TGCGCCAGCAGCTTGTCGACGGGAGGGCCCACCGGGGAGCTGTTTTTT
CASSLSTGGPTGELFF
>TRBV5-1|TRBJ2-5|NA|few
TGCGCCAGCAGCCCGGAGTTCCAAGAGACCCAGTACTTC
CASSPEFQETQYF
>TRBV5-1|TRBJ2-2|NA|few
TGCGCCAGCAGCCCCACTCTAGCGAACACCGGGGAGCTGTTTTTT
CASSPTLANTGELFF
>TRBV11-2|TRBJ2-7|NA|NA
TGTGCCAGCAGCTTACGGCGTGGGGAATTGTCCTACGAGCAGTACTTC
CASSLRRGELSYEQYF
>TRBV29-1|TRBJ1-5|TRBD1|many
TGCAGCGTCGCCGGGACAGAATATCAGCCCCAGCATTTT
CSVAGTEYQPQHF
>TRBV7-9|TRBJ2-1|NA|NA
TGTGCCAGCAGCTTTTCAGGGCGGAATGAGCAGTTCTTC
CASSFSGRNEQFF
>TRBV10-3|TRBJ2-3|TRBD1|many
TGTGCCATCAGGGTGACAGGGACCACAGATACGCAGTATTTT
CAIRVTGTTDTQYF
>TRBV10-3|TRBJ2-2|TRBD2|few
TGTGCCATCAGCCTGACTAGCGGGAGTCCTGGCACCGGGGAGCTGTTTTTT
CAISLTSGSPGTGELFF
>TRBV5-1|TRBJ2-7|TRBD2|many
TGCGCCAGCAGCACCGGCGGGACTAGCGGGCGAAGCTCCTACGAGCAGTACTTC
CASSTGGTSGRSSYEQYF